This T cell receptor (beta chain) was observed in a study of cytomegalovirus exposure and HLA in healthy donors. The study's findings and limits: Reportedly, HLA-A and HLA-B alleles of most subjects were accurately predicted from TCR beta.

Germline lookup yields CDR1 SGHVS and CDR2 FQNEAQ. The V end lost 1 base, the J end lost 0 bases, and 12 bases lay between the germline ends. The CDR3 covers 16 residues. The primer mix had 60 Vbeta and 13 Jbeta primers. Assay used: immunoSEQ multiplex PCR; TCRdb lists only in-frame clones, some missing. The sample shows around 150,000 clones, around 85% of them seen only once. On this clone: Its antigen is still unknown.

This rearrangement joins TRBV7-8 to TRBJ1-2; D unresolved. The sequence derives from a human donor in good health. Material: PBMCs. CDR3 in DNA: TGTGCCAGCAGCTTAGTGGGAGGGAACTCTAACTATGGCTACACCTTC. Encoded protein: CASSLVGGNSNYGYTF.